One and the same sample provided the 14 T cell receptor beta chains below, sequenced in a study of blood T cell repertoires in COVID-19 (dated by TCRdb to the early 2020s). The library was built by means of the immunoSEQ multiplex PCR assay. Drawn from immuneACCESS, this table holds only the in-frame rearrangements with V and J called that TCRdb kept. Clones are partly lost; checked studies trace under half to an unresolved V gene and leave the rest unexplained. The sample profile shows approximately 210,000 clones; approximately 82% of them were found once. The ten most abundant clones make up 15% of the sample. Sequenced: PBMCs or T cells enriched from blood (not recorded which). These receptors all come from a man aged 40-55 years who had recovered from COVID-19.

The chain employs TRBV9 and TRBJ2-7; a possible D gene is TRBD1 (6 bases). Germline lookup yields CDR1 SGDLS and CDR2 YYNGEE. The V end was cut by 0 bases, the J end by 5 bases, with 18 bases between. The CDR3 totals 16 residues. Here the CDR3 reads CASSVGGRGRGDEQYF. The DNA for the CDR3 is TGTGCCAGCAGCGTAGGTGGTCGAGGCAGGGGAGACGAGCAGTACTTC.

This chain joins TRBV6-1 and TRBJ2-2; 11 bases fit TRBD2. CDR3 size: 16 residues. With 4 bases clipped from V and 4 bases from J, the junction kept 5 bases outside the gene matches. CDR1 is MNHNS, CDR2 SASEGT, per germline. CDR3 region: CASSAEGLAVTGELFF. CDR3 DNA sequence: TGTGCCAGCAGTGCGGAGGGACTAGCGGTCACCGGGGAGCTGTTTTTT.

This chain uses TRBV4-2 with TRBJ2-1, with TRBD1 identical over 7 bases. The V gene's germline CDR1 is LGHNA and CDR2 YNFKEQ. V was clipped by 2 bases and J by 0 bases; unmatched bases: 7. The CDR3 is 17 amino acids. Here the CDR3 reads CASSQQGGLSSYNEQFF. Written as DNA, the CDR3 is TGTGCCAGCAGCCAACAAGGGGGCCTCAGCTCCTACAATGAGCAGTTCTTC.

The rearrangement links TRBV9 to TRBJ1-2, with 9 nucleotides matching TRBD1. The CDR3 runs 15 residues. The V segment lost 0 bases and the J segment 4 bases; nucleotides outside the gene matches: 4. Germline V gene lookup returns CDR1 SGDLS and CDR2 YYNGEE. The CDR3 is CASSVGTGGGYGYTF. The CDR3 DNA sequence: TGTGCCAGCAGCGTAGGAACAGGGGGCGGCTATGGCTACACCTTC.

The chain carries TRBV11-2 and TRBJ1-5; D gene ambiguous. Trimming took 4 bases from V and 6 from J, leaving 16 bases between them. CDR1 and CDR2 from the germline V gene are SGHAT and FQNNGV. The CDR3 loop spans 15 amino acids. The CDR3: CASSSSPGSGQPQHF. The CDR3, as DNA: TGTGCCAGCAGCTCGTCACCCGGGAGCGGTCAGCCCCAGCATTTT. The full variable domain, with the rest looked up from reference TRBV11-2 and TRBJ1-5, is EAGVAQSPRYKIIEKRQSVAFWCNPISGHATLYWYQQILGQGPKLLIQFQNNGVVDDSQLPKDRFSAERLKGVDSTLKIQPAKLEDSAVYLCASSSSPGSGQPQHFGDGTRLSIL.

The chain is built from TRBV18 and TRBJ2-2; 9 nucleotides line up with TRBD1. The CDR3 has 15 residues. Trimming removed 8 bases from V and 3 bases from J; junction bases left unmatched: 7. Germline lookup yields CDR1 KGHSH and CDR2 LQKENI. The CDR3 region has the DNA TGTGCCAGCACTGGACAGGGGACTTACACCGGGGAGCTGTTTTTT. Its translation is CASTGQGTYTGELFF.

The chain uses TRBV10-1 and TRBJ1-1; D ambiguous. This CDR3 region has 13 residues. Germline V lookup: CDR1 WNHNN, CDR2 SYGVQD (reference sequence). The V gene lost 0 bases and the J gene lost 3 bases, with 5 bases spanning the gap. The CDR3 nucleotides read TGCGCCAGCAGTGAGTCGCAGGACACTGAAGCTTTCTTT. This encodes CASSESQDTEAFF.

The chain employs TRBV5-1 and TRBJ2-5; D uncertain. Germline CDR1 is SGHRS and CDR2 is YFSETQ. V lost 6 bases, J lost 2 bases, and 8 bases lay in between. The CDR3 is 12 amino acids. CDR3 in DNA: TGCGCCAGCAAGGAGTCGCAAGAGACCCAGTACTTC. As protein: CASKESQETQYF.

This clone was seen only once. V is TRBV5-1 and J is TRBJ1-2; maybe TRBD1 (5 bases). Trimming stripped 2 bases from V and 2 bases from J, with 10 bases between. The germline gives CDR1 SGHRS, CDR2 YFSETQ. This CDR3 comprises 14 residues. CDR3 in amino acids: CASSFQGSNYGYTF. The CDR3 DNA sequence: TGCGCCAGCAGCTTCCAGGGAAGCAACTATGGCTACACCTTC.

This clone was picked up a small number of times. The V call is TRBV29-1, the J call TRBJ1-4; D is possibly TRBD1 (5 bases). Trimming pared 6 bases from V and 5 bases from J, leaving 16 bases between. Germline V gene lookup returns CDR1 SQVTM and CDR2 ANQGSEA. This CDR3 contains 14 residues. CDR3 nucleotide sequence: TGCAGCGTAGGAGACAGAAGTCAAAATGAAAAACTGTTTTTT. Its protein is CSVGDRSQNEKLFF.

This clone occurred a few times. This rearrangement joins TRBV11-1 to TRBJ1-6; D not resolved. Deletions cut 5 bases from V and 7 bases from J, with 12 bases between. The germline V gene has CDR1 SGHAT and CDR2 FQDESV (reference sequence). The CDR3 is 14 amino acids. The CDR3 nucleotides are TGTGCCAGCAGCGTCGGGGAAGGCAATTCACCCCTCCACTTT. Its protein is CASSVGEGNSPLHF.

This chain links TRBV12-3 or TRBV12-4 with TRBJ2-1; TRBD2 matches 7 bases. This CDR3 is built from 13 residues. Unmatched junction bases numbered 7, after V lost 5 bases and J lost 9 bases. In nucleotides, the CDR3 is TGTGCCAGCAGTACCGCGGGGAGGGGTGAGCAGTTCTTC. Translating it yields CASSTAGRGEQFF.

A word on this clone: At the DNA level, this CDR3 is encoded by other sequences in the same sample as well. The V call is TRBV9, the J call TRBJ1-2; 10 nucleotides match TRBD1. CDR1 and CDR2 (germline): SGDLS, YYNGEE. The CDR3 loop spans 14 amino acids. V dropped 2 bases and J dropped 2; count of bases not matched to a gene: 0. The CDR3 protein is CASSVGQGNYGYTF. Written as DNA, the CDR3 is TGTGCCAGCAGCGTGGGACAGGGGAACTATGGCTACACCTTC.

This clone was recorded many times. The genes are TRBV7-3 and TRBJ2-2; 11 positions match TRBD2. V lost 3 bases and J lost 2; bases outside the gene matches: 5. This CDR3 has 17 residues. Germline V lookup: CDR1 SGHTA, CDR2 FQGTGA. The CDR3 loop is CASSLLAGGANTGELFF. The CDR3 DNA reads TGTGCCAGCAGCTTGCTAGCGGGGGGCGCCAACACCGGGGAGCTGTTTTTT.